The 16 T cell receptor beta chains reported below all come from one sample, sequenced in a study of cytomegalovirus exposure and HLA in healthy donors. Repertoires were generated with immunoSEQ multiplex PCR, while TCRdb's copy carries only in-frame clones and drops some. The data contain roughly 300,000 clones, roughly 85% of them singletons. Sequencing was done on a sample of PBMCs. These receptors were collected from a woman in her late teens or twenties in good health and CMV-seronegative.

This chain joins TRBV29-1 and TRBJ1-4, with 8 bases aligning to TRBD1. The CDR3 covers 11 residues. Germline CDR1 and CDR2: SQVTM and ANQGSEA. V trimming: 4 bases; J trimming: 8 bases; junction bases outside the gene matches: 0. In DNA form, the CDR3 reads TGCAGCGTTGGACAGGGGGAAAAACTGTTTTTT. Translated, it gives CSVGQGEKLFF.

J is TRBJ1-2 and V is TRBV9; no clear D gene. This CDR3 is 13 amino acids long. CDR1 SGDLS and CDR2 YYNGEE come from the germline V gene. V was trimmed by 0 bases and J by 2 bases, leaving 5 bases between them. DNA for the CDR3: TGTGCCAGCAGCGTAGACGGGAACTATGGCTACACCTTC. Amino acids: CASSVDGNYGYTF. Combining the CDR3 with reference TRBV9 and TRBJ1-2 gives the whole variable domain DSGVTQTPKHLITATGQRVTLRCSPRSGDLSVYWYQQSLDQGLQFLIQYYNGEERAKGNILERFSAQQFPDLHSELNLSSLELGDSALYFCASSVDGNYGYTFGSGTRLTVV.

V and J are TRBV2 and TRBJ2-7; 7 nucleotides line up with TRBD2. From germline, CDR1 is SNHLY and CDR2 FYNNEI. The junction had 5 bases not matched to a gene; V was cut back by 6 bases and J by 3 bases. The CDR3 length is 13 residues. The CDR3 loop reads CASRVGRDYEQYF. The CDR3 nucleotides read TGTGCCAGCAGGGTTGGGAGGGACTACGAGCAGTACTTC.

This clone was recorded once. Written as DNA, the CDR3 is TGTGCCAGCAGCTTAGCGCACTGGGAGCGCTCCAATGAGCAGTTCTTC. Translated, it gives CASSLAHWERSNEQFF. The genes are TRBV7-2 and TRBJ2-1; a weak D match, TRBD2 (5 bases). The CDR3 extends over 16 amino acids. The V end lost 0 bases, the J end lost 6 bases, and 15 bases lay between the germline ends. CDR1 and CDR2 (germline): SGHTA, FQGNSA.

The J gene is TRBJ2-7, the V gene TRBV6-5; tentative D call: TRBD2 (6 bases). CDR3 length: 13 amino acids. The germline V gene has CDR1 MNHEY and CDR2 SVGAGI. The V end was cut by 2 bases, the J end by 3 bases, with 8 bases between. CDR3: CASSYRRDYEQYF. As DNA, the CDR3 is TGTGCCAGCAGTTACCGGCGGGACTACGAGCAGTACTTC.

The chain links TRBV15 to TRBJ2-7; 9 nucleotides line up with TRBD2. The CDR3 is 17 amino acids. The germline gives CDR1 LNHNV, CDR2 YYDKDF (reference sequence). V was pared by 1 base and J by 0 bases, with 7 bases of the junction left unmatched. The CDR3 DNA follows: TGTGCCACCAGCAGAGCACACGTTAGCGGGAGCTCCTACGAGCAGTACTTC. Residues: CATSRAHVSGSSYEQYF.

In DNA form, the CDR3 reads TGCGCCAGCAGGAGACAGGGCCAGACAGATACGCAGTATTTT. Protein product: CASRRQGQTDTQYF. V is TRBV5-1 and J is TRBJ2-3, with 7 bases identical to TRBD1. The V and J ends lost 5 bases and 3 bases, in that order; junction bases with no gene match: 6. CDR3 size: 14 residues. Per germline, CDR1 SGHRS and CDR2 YFSETQ.

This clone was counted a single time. CDR3 nucleotides: TGTGCCAGCTCACCTAAACAGGGACAGGACTACGAGCAGTACTTC. This translates into CASSPKQGQDYEQYF. V is TRBV18 and J is TRBJ2-7; 8 bases are shared with TRBD1. This CDR3 spans 15 amino acids. The germline gives CDR1 KGHSH, CDR2 LQKENI. V lost 3 bases to trimming and J lost 3 bases; unmatched junction nucleotides: 7. Using reference TRBV18 and TRBJ2-7 for the parts outside the CDR3, the full variable domain is NAGVMQNPRHLVRRRGQEARLRCSPMKGHSHVYWYRQLPEEGLKFMVYLQKENIIDESGMPKERFSAEFPKEGPSILRIQQVVRGDSAAYFCASSPKQGQDYEQYFGPGTRLTVT.

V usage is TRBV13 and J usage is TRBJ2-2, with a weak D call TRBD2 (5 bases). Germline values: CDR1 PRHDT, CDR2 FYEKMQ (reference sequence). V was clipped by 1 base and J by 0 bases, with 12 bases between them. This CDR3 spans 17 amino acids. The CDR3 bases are TGTGCCAGCAGCTTAGCCCACGCGGGCGCGAACACCGGGGAGCTGTTTTTT. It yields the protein CASSLAHAGANTGELFF.

CDR3 DNA sequence: TGCAGTGCTGGGCGTCAAGAGACCCAGTACTTC. It specifies CSAGRQETQYF. The V and J genes are TRBV20-1 and TRBJ2-5; D not resolved. The V gene's germline CDR1 is DFQATT and CDR2 SNEGSKA (reference sequence). CDR3 length: 11 residues. V was cut by 5 bases and J by 2 bases, with 6 bases left in between.

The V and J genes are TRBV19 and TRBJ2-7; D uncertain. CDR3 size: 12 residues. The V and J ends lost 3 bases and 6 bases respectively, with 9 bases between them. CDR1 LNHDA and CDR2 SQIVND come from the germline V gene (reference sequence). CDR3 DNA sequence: TGTGCCAGTAGTATGCGTGGAGTCGAGCAGTACTTC. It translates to CASSMRGVEQYF.

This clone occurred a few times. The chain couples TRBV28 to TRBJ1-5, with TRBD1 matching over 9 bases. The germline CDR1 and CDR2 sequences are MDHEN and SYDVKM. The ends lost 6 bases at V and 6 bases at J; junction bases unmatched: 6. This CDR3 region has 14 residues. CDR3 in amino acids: CASSRPTGGQPQHF. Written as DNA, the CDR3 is TGTGCCAGCAGCCGACCGACAGGGGGTCAGCCCCAGCATTTT. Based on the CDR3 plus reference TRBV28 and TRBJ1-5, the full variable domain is DVKVTQSSRYLVKRTGEKVFLECVQDMDHENMFWYRQDPGLGLRLIYFSYDVKMKEKGDIPEGYSVSREKKERFSLILESASTNQTSMYLCASSRPTGGQPQHFGDGTRLSIL.

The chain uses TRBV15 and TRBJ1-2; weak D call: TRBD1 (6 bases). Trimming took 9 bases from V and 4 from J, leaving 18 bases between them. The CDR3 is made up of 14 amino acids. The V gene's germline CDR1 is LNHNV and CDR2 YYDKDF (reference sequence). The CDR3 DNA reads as TGTGCCACTAGAGGCGGGGGCATGGGCTATGGCTACACCTTC. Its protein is CATRGGGMGYGYTF.

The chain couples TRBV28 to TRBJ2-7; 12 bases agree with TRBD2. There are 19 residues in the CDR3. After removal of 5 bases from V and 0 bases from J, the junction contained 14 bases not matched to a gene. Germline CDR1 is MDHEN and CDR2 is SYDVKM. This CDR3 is CASSGGRVGTSGYSYEQYF. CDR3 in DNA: TGTGCCAGCAGTGGTGGGCGGGTAGGGACTAGCGGGTACTCCTACGAGCAGTACTTC.

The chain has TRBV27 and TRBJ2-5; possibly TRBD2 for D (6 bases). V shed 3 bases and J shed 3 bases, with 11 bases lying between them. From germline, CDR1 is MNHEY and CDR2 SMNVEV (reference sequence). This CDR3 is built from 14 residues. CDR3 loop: CASSLWASEETQYF. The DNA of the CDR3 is TGTGCCAGCAGTTTGTGGGCTAGCGAAGAGACCCAGTACTTC.

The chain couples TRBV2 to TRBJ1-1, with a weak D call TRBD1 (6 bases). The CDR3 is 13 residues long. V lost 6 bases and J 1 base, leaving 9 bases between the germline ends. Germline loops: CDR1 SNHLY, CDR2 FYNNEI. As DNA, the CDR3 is TGTGCCAGCAGGGGGGCCGGGAACACTGAAGCTTTCTTT. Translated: CASRGAGNTEAFF.